The entry below gives a single T cell receptor beta chain sequence along with its context. The entry originates in a study of T cell responses to AZD1222 COVID-19 vaccine. The repertoire was sequenced with immunoSEQ multiplex PCR; TCRdb's copy has only in-frame clones and lacks some. The table records about 130,000 clones, under 95% of them present only once. This CDR3 is built from 13 residues. CDR1 is SGHNT and CDR2 is YENEEA in the germline V gene. V lost 5 bases to trimming and J lost 6 bases, with 13 bases between them. The sequencing here drew on peripheral blood, taken on day 0 of AZD1222 vaccination. The receptor was derived from an adult in good health. The V and J genes are TRBV11-3 and TRBJ1-2; no clear D. CDR3 residues: CASSDLGGNGYTF. The DNA for the CDR3 is TGTGCCAGCAGCGACCTAGGAGGGAATGGCTACACCTTC.